A single sample is the source of the 8 T cell receptor beta chains below, sequenced in a study of T-cell memory formation after mild COVID-19. MiXCR, applied by TCRdb to the 5' RACE reads, yields one record per CDR3 protein. This table holds 150,000 to 200,000 distinct CDR3 sequences, 10% to 15% found once. Sequenced input: PBMCs or a T cell subset sorted from them (not recorded which). The receptor source for this set is a man aged 18 to 30 who had mild COVID-19 (a few samples of this study predate the infection). Cell type and time point are not known.

This clonotype was observed a few times. The V gene is TRBV24-1, the J gene TRBJ2-1, with a weak D call TRBD1 (5 bases). CDR3 length: 13 amino acids. Looked up from germline, CDR1 is KGHDR and CDR2 is SFDVKD. The V end was cut by 0 bases, the J end by 10 bases, with 9 bases between. The CDR3 bases are TGTGCCACCAGTGATTTGCAGGGCAGAGAGCAGTTCTTC. Translating gives CATSDLQGREQFF.

J is TRBJ1-2 and V is TRBV4-1; D is unresolved. The CDR3 extends over 14 amino acids. The germline V gene encodes CDR1 MGHRA and CDR2 YSYEKL. Trimming cost V 0 bases and J 4 bases, with 9 bases left between them. CDR3 DNA: TGCGCCAGCAGCCAAGACGCCAGGTCCTATGGCTACACCTTC. It translates to CASSQDARSYGYTF.

This clonotype appeared a few times. The chain has TRBV27 and TRBJ1-5, with D unresolved. This CDR3 region has 15 residues. Trimming removed 4 bases at V and 2 bases at J, with 12 bases between. CDR1 and CDR2 (germline): MNHEY, SMNVEV (reference sequence). The DNA for the CDR3 is TGTGCCAGCAGTTCAACCGTTTTAGGCAATCAGCCCCAGCATTTT. Its protein is CASSSTVLGNQPQHF.

The chain links TRBV5-1 to TRBJ2-5, with a tentative D call TRBD1 (6 bases). Trimming took off 4 bases at V and 5 bases at J, with 15 bases between the two ends. The CDR3 loop spans 14 amino acids. The germline V gene encodes CDR1 SGHRS and CDR2 YFSETQ. The CDR3 is CASSHGTIGETQYF. The CDR3 DNA reads as TGCGCCAGCAGCCACGGGACAATCGGGGAGACCCAGTACTTC.

V and J are TRBV7-9 and TRBJ1-1, with D possibly matching TRBD1 (5 bases). The germline V gene encodes CDR1 SEHNR and CDR2 FQNEAQ (reference sequence). The CDR3 spans 15 residues. The V gene lost 2 bases and the J gene lost 0 bases, with 10 bases spanning the gap. The CDR3 protein is CASSLTGKMNTEAFF. The CDR3 DNA follows: TGTGCCAGCAGCTTAACAGGAAAAATGAACACTGAAGCTTTCTTT.

The chain uses TRBV29-1 and TRBJ2-7; D gene ambiguous. V lost 3 bases and J 7 bases, leaving 16 bases between the germline ends. The germline CDR1 and CDR2 sequences are SQVTM and ANQGSEA. The CDR3 consists of 13 residues. The CDR3 spells CSVDFYLLGEQYF. In DNA, the CDR3 is TGCAGCGTTGATTTCTACCTGCTGGGTGAGCAGTACTTC.

This clonotype was seen more than once but under ten times. V and J are TRBV7-2 and TRBJ2-7; D not resolved. CDR3 length: 14 amino acids. Germline V gene sequence: CDR1 SGHTA, CDR2 FQGNSA. Trimming cost V 5 bases and J 2 bases, with 13 bases left between them. CDR3 coding DNA: TGTGCCAGCAGCCTCGACCTGGGGACCTACGAGCAGTACTTC. Its translation is CASSLDLGTYEQYF.

There are a few counts of this clonotype. This chain connects TRBV5-1 to TRBJ2-1; 9 bases map to TRBD2. The CDR3 runs 16 residues. Trimming took 4 bases from V and 4 from J; bases not matched to a gene: 9. The V gene's germline CDR1 is SGHRS and CDR2 YFSETQ. Here the CDR3 reads CASSQPGLAEYNEQFF. The DNA for the CDR3 is TGCGCCAGCAGCCAGCCGGGACTAGCCGAATACAATGAGCAGTTCTTC.